This T cell receptor (beta chain) is drawn from a study of blood T cell repertoires in COVID-19. Study overall: Acute and convalescent COVID-19 samples came from the United States, Italy and Spain. From T cells, B-cell-depleted T cells, or PBMCs came the material, which was cDNA or gDNA.

In the authors' workflow: Nucleated cell counts were estimated from reference gene primer amplification. Generated by immunoSEQ multiplex PCR, the TCRdb table keeps only in-frame clones and is missing some. Clone size and the V and J calls come from that table; the DNA yielded D and trimming. The table records roughly 180,000 clones, approximately 80% of them present only once. The table lists this clone with a few counts. Categorization into cohorts depended on clinical history that participants reported. V was pared by 3 bases and J by 7 bases, with 7 bases between. The CDR3 extends over 12 amino acids. The germline gives CDR1 DFQATT, CDR2 SNEGSKA (reference sequence).

This chain uses TRBV20-1 with TRBJ1-6; tentative D call: TRBD1 (6 bases). Sequences were obtained from PBMCs or T cells enriched from blood (not recorded which). This clonotype was sampled from a man aged 35 to 55 who had recovered from COVID-19. For the CDR3, the DNA is TGCAGTGCTAGTGGGACAAATTCACCCCTCCACTTT. This encodes CSASGTNSPLHF.